This T cell receptor beta chain was captured by sequencing in a study of control samples from healthy donors and cancer patients. Between the trimmed V and J ends, which lost 3 bases and 8 bases, there was a span of 14 bases. Germline CDR1 SGDLS, CDR2 YYNGEE. This CDR3 comprises 14 residues. TCRdb's copy holds only in-frame clones and misses some; the assay was immunoSEQ multiplex PCR. The data contain 150,000 to 200,000 clones, almost 90% of them singletons. The sequencing input was blood. J is TRBJ1-4 and V is TRBV9; D might be TRBD1 (6 bases). This TCR came from a woman aged 45-65 years in good health. DNA for the CDR3: TGTGCCAGCAGCGATGGTCAGGGGCGGGAAAAACTGTTTTTT. It specifies CASSDGQGREKLFF.